One sample yielded the 26 T cell receptor beta chains listed below, sequenced in a study of T cell repertoires in cytomegalovirus infection. TCRdb processed the reads anew with MiXCR; each CDR3 protein has one entry. Among some 230,000 distinct CDR3 sequences listed, 22% were seen once. Sequences were obtained from CD8+ T cells from PBMCs. These receptors all come from a human donor in good health (CMV status not recorded). Some clones in this sample may be carry-over from other donors' samples.

This clonotype was detected many times. This chain uses TRBV7-9 with TRBJ2-7, with D unresolved. V lost 6 bases to trimming and J lost 7 bases, with 16 bases between them. The CDR3 sequence is 13 residues long. Germline V gene data show CDR1 as SEHNR and CDR2 as FQNEAQ (reference sequence). The CDR3 sequence: CASREEPGEEQYF. The CDR3 coding sequence is TGTGCCAGCAGAGAAGAGCCAGGAGAGGAGCAGTACTTC.

Worth noting for this clonotype: A junction boundary mismatches the germline segment, possibly from a read error. V usage is TRBV13 and J usage is TRBJ2-2; TRBD1 matches 8 bases. Germline CDR1 reads PRHDT; CDR2 reads FYEKMQ (reference sequence). The CDR3 spans 17 residues. The CDR3 reads CANSLRLQGAYTGELFF. The CDR3, as DNA: TGCGCCAACAGCTTAAGGCTCCAGGGGGCTTACACCGGGGAGCTGTTTTTT.

On this clonotype itself: This could be a read error, since a much larger clone is one nucleotide away. This chain connects TRBV7-3 to TRBJ2-5; D may be TRBD1 (6 bases). The CDR3 has 14 residues. The germline V and J ends were trimmed by 2 bases and 3 bases, with 10 bases remaining between them. CDR1 and CDR2 from the germline V gene are SGHTA and FQGTGA. The chain's CDR3 is CASSLSGAEETQYF. Written as DNA, the CDR3 is TGTGCCAGCAGCTTATCAGGGGCGGAAGAGACCCAGTACTTC.

The rearrangement joins TRBV20-1 to TRBJ2-3; D gene ambiguous. Trimming left V 2 bases short and J 5 bases short, with 14 bases between. CDR1 and CDR2 from the germline V gene are DFQATT and SNEGSKA (reference sequence). CDR3 size: 14 residues. Here the CDR3 reads CSARRYPEGDTQYF. The CDR3 DNA is TGCAGTGCTAGACGTTACCCTGAAGGAGATACGCAGTATTTT.

The rearrangement uses TRBV19 and TRBJ1-6, with unresolved D. The CDR3 runs to 15 residues. V lost 0 bases, J lost 6 bases, and 9 bases lay in between. Germline assignment: CDR1 LNHDA and CDR2 SQIVND (reference sequence). CDR3 in DNA: TGTGCCAGTAGTATAGATTGGCCACCTAATTCACCCCTCCACTTT. Amino acid sequence: CASSIDWPPNSPLHF.

This clonotype appeared a few times. V usage is TRBV28 and J usage is TRBJ2-5; D is perhaps TRBD2 (7 bases). Trimming shortened V by 6 bases and J by 2 bases, and 22 bases separated the two germline ends. Per the germline V gene, CDR1 is MDHEN and CDR2 is SYDVKM. The CDR3 extends over 17 amino acids. CDR3 region: CASRKLGPGGPQETQYF. The DNA of the CDR3 is TGTGCCAGCAGAAAATTAGGACCGGGGGGCCCTCAAGAGACCCAGTACTTC.

The genes are TRBV4-2 and TRBJ1-6; no firm D call. The CDR3 loop spans 16 amino acids. V lost 0 bases to trimming and J lost 0 bases, with 6 bases between them. The germline V gene has CDR1 LGHNA and CDR2 YNFKEQ. The chain's CDR3 is CASSQDGSSYNSPLHF. For the CDR3, the DNA is TGTGCCAGCAGCCAAGATGGGAGCTCCTATAATTCACCCCTCCACTTT.

This clonotype was seen only a few times. The rearrangement links TRBV29-1 to TRBJ1-2; TRBD1 matches 10 bases. Unmatched junction bases numbered 20, after V lost 0 bases and J lost 4 bases. This CDR3 is 20 amino acids long. Germline V lookup: CDR1 SQVTM, CDR2 ANQGSEA. The CDR3 DNA reads TGCAGCGTTGAAGATCCTGGGGGCCGGAATACGGGACAGGGGACCTATGGCTACACCTTC. Its protein product is CSVEDPGGRNTGQGTYGYTF.

Only a few counts were recorded for this clonotype. The V gene is TRBV4-1, the J gene TRBJ1-4, with a weak D call TRBD1 (6 bases). The CDR3 loop spans 15 amino acids. Trimming shortened V by 0 bases and J by 8 bases, and 13 bases separated the two germline ends. From germline, CDR1 is MGHRA and CDR2 YSYEKL. DNA of the CDR3: TGCGCCAGCAGCCAAGATGAGGGGGTTGAGGAAAAACTGTTTTTT. Translated: CASSQDEGVEEKLFF.

This clonotype showed up just a few times. The V gene is TRBV12-3 or TRBV12-4, the J gene TRBJ2-1; 14 bases are shared with TRBD2. The CDR3 loop spans 17 amino acids. Germline trimming cut 5 bases from V and 9 bases from J; bases unmatched to any gene: 12. CDR3 sequence (DNA): TGTGCCAGCAGTCTCCTAACCGGGACTAGCGGGGGAGCTGAGCAGTTCTTC. This sequence encodes CASSLLTGTSGGAEQFF.

The chain links TRBV7-6 to TRBJ2-5, with 8 bases fitting TRBD1. Germline trimming cut 6 bases from V and 2 bases from J; bases unmatched to any gene: 8. Germline V gene sequence: CDR1 SGHVS, CDR2 FNYEAQ. The CDR3 has 15 residues. CDR3 coding DNA: TGTGCCAGCAGACCCACCAGGGGGCGTCAAGAGACCCAGTACTTC. Protein: CASRPTRGRQETQYF.

This clonotype turned up a few times. The chain links TRBV28 to TRBJ2-7; 8 nucleotides agree with TRBD2. Germline CDR1 is MDHEN and CDR2 is SYDVKM. V shed 4 bases, J shed 4 bases, and the junction held 9 bases outside the gene matches. The CDR3 is made up of 15 amino acids. CDR3 loop: CASSSSSGGPYEQYF. CDR3 coding DNA: TGTGCCAGCAGTTCCTCCTCGGGGGGGCCTTACGAGCAGTACTTC.

This clonotype has a handful of counts. The rearrangement uses TRBV19 and TRBJ1-1; D might be TRBD1 (5 bases). V dropped 3 bases and J dropped 5 bases, with 10 bases sitting between them. CDR1 LNHDA and CDR2 SQIVND come from the germline V gene (reference sequence). The CDR3 loop spans 13 amino acids. CDR3 sequence: CASSIGGHTEAFF. As DNA, the CDR3 is TGTGCCAGTAGTATTGGAGGACATACTGAAGCTTTCTTT.

V usage is TRBV7-9 and J usage is TRBJ2-2; D unresolved. The CDR3 totals 16 residues. Trimming left V 2 bases short and J 1 base short, with 11 bases between. Per germline, CDR1 SEHNR and CDR2 FQNEAQ (reference sequence). CDR3 bases: TGTGCCAGCAGCTTAAGGGCAGGACGGAACACCGGGGAGCTGTTTTTT. Translated: CASSLRAGRNTGELFF.

This clonotype was counted only a few times. The chain links TRBV7-4 to TRBJ2-7; 8 nucleotides match TRBD2. V trimming: 7 bases; J trimming: 0 bases; junction bases outside the gene matches: 8. CDR1 and CDR2 from the germline V gene are SGHVT and SQSDAQ. This CDR3 is built from 15 residues. Here the CDR3 DNA reads TGTGCCAGCACACCTTTGCGGGGGGACTCCTACGAGCAGTACTTC. Its translation is CASTPLRGDSYEQYF.

This chain joins TRBV2 and TRBJ2-1; 7 bases fit TRBD1. This CDR3 comprises 16 residues. Trimming took 2 bases from V and 3 from J; bases not matched to a gene: 7. Germline CDR1 and CDR2: SNHLY and FYNNEI. The CDR3: CASSERGTAFYNEQFF. As DNA, the CDR3 is TGTGCCAGCAGTGAAAGGGGGACAGCCTTCTACAATGAGCAGTTCTTC.

Many counts were recorded for this clonotype. The rearrangement uses TRBV7-6 and TRBJ2-7; 8 nucleotides line up with TRBD2. The germline CDR1 and CDR2 sequences are SGHVS and FNYEAQ. The CDR3 covers 14 residues. The J segment lost 3 bases and the V segment lost 6 bases, leaving 7 bases of the junction unmatched. DNA of the CDR3: TGTGCCAGCAGTTCGAACGGGGGGGACTACGAGCAGTACTTC. Residues: CASSSNGGDYEQYF. The entire variable domain, with the rest obtained from reference TRBV7-6 and TRBJ2-7, is as follows: GAGVSQSPRYKVTKRGQDVALRCDPISGHVSLYWYRQALGQGPEFLTYFNYEAQQDKSGLPNDRFSAERPEGSISTLTIQRTEQRDSAMYRCASSSNGGDYEQYFGPGTRLTVT.

The chain is built from TRBV2 and TRBJ2-5; the match to TRBD2 covers 7 bases. Germline CDR1 and CDR2: SNHLY and FYNNEI. The V segment lost 0 bases and the J segment 2 bases; nucleotides outside the gene matches: 9. The length of the CDR3 is 17 residues. In nucleotides, the CDR3 is TGTGCCAGCAGTGAAGCGTTGGGTGCGGGAGATCAAGAGACCCAGTACTTC. The encoded protein is CASSEALGAGDQETQYF. Combining the CDR3 with reference TRBV2 and TRBJ2-5 gives the whole variable domain EPEVTQTPSHQVTQMGQEVILRCVPISNHLYFYWYRQILGQKVEFLVSFYNNEISEKSEIFDDQFSVERPDGSNFTLKIRSTKLEDSAMYFCASSEALGAGDQETQYFGPGTRLLVL.

The chain combines TRBV9 with TRBJ1-2; 9 bases agree with TRBD1. The CDR3 totals 13 residues. Losses at the gene ends were 1 base for V and 8 bases for J; bases not matched to a gene: 3. Germline loops: CDR1 SGDLS, CDR2 YYNGEE. The CDR3 sequence is CASSVRDRDGYTF. The CDR3 DNA reads as TGTGCCAGCAGCGTACGGGACAGGGACGGCTACACCTTC.

This clonotype showed up just a few times. V gene TRBV7-9 combines with J gene TRBJ2-5; D is unresolved. Per the germline V gene, CDR1 is SEHNR and CDR2 is FQNEAQ (reference sequence). Trimming took 5 bases from V and 3 from J, leaving 10 bases between them. The length of the CDR3 is 13 residues. This CDR3 is CASSPRTEETQYF. The CDR3 DNA sequence: TGTGCCAGCAGCCCCCGGACCGAAGAGACCCAGTACTTC.

Ten or more counts support this clonotype. The chain uses TRBV28 and TRBJ2-7, with a tentative D call TRBD1 (6 bases). The CDR3 is 14 amino acids. Germline CDR1 and CDR2: MDHEN and SYDVKM. The V end was cut by 6 bases, the J end by 7 bases, with 19 bases between. As DNA, the CDR3 is TGTGCCAGCAGGGAGACAGGACTGCCGGGGGAGCAGTACTTC. This codes for CASRETGLPGEQYF.

In its sample, this clonotype was seen a few times. V gene TRBV11-3 combines with J gene TRBJ2-6; the D is unclear. CDR1 is SGHNT, CDR2 YENEEA, per germline. V lost 6 bases and J lost 0, with 6 bases in between. The CDR3 has 14 residues. CDR3 sequence (DNA): TGTGCCAGCAGTCCCGCCTCTGGGGCCAACGTCCTGACTTTC. Protein sequence: CASSPASGANVLTF.

V gene TRBV28 combines with J gene TRBJ1-1; D is possibly TRBD1 (6 bases). There are 17 residues in the CDR3. Trimming removed 6 bases at V and 1 base at J, with 21 bases between. The germline gives CDR1 MDHEN, CDR2 SYDVKM. The chain's CDR3 is CASRPGTYGNPNTEAFF. The CDR3 DNA follows: TGTGCCAGCAGGCCAGGGACATACGGAAACCCGAACACTGAAGCTTTCTTT.

On this clonotype itself: A read error is likely, as this CDR3 ends without the conserved phenylalanine or tryptophan. The V and J genes are TRBV28 and TRBJ2-1; possible D gene TRBD2, 6 bases. V dropped 8 bases and J dropped 9 bases, with 14 bases sitting between them. Germline V gene lookup returns CDR1 MDHEN and CDR2 SYDVKM. This CDR3 contains 12 residues. CDR3 amino acids: CASGLVGSEQFS. CDR3 nucleotide sequence: TGTGCCAGCGGGCTAGTCGGGAGTGAGCAGTTCTCC.

This clonotype showed up just a few times. The chain couples TRBV6-6 to TRBJ2-1; a weak D match, TRBD2 (5 bases). V gave up 7 bases and J gave up 1 base, with 17 bases separating them. This CDR3 is 16 amino acids long. Germline lookup yields CDR1 MNHNY and CDR2 SVGAGI (reference sequence). The CDR3 loop is CASIRRSPDSYNEQFF. Here the CDR3 DNA reads TGTGCCAGCATCCGGAGGAGCCCTGATTCCTACAATGAGCAGTTCTTC.

This clonotype was found many times. The chain employs TRBV7-2 and TRBJ1-2; D gene uncertain. The V end was cut by 1 base, the J end by 3 bases, with 9 bases between. The CDR3 contains 14 residues. Per the germline V gene, CDR1 is SGHTA and CDR2 is FQGNSA. The CDR3 DNA is TGTGCCAGCAGCTTAGGGGAAGGTTACTATGGCTACACCTTC. It yields the protein CASSLGEGYYGYTF. The variable domain in full, with the rest retrieved from reference TRBV7-2 and TRBJ1-2, is GAGVSQSPSNKVTEKGKDVELRCDPISGHTALYWYRQSLGQGLEFLIYFQGNSAPDKSGLPSDRFSAERTGGSVSTLTIQRTQQEDSAVYLCASSLGEGYYGYTFGSGTRLTVV.